These 24 T cell receptor beta chains originate from one sample sequenced in a study of shared clonotypes between healthy human individuals. Clones were read by immunoSEQ multiplex PCR, and TCRdb kept only the in-frame ones, dropping some. The sample consists of approximately 2,300,000 clones, around 92% of them appearing once. The sequencing sample was made of naive CD4+ T cells from PBMCs. As to subset: CD45RA+ positively selected. The source is a man aged 18 to 30 in good health. Some clones in this sample may be carry-over from other donors' samples.

This clone showed up just a few times. The same CDR3 arises from other DNA sequences in this sample as well. This sequence joins TRBV5-1 and TRBJ1-1; unclear D gene. With 0 bases removed from V and 0 bases from J, the gap between germline ends came to 6 bases. Looked up from germline, CDR1 is SGHRS and CDR2 is YFSETQ. This CDR3 is built from 14 residues. The CDR3 loop is CASSLDFLNTEAFF. The CDR3 DNA follows: TGCGCCAGCAGCTTGGACTTTTTGAACACTGAAGCTTTCTTT. Filled out from reference TRBV5-1 and TRBJ1-1, the complete variable domain reads KAGVTQTPRYLIKTRGQQVTLSCSPISGHRSVSWYQQTPGQGLQFLFEYFSETQRNKGNFPGRFSGRQFSNSRSEMNVSTLELGDSALYLCASSLDFLNTEAFFGQGTRLTVV.

The chain combines TRBV18 with TRBJ1-5; D not resolved. V was clipped by 4 bases and J by 0 bases, with 4 bases between them. The V gene's germline CDR1 is KGHSH and CDR2 LQKENI. The CDR3 is 13 amino acids. CDR3 nucleotide sequence: TGTGCCAGCTCACTGAATAGCAATCAGCCCCAGCATTTT. Encoded protein: CASSLNSNQPQHF.

The rearrangement joins TRBV11-2 to TRBJ1-2, with a possible D match to TRBD1 (5 bases). Per the germline V gene, CDR1 is SGHAT and CDR2 is FQNNGV. Trimming removed 5 bases from V and 7 bases from J, with 14 bases in between. CDR3 size: 13 residues. The CDR3: CASSPVGGSGYTF. CDR3 DNA: TGTGCCAGCAGCCCGGTTGGGGGGAGTGGCTACACCTTC.

There are a few counts of this clone. This chain connects TRBV2 to TRBJ1-1; perhaps TRBD1 as D (6 bases). Germline V gene data show CDR1 as SNHLY and CDR2 as FYNNEI. CDR3 size: 13 residues. Deletions cut 10 bases from V and 0 bases from J, with 12 bases between. CDR3 DNA: TGTGCCACCCAAGGACAGATGAACACTGAAGCTTTCTTT. Translating gives CATQGQMNTEAFF. The full variable domain, with the rest looked up from reference TRBV2 and TRBJ1-1, is EPEVTQTPSHQVTQMGQEVILRCVPISNHLYFYWYRQILGQKVEFLVSFYNNEISEKSEIFDDQFSVERPDGSNFTLKIRSTKLEDSAMYFCATQGQMNTEAFFGQGTRLTVV.

The chain couples TRBV28 to TRBJ2-1; TRBD1 might be the D (5 bases). Per germline, CDR1 MDHEN and CDR2 SYDVKM. V dropped 6 bases and J dropped 9 bases, with 30 bases sitting between them. This CDR3 comprises 18 residues. The CDR3 loop reads CASSWSTPRSGALGEQFF. CDR3 DNA sequence: TGTGCCAGCAGCTGGTCAACCCCCCGGTCTGGGGCATTGGGTGAGCAGTTCTTC.

This chain joins TRBV7-2 and TRBJ2-7, with TRBD2 identical over 9 bases. Trimming at V came to 2 bases and at J to 3 bases, leaving 8 bases not matched to a gene. CDR3 size: 16 residues. Germline loops: CDR1 SGHTA, CDR2 FQGNSA. The CDR3 is CASSLIAGVGHYEQYF. The CDR3 DNA sequence: TGTGCCAGCAGCTTAATAGCGGGAGTGGGGCACTACGAGCAGTACTTC.

This clone was seen more than once but under ten times. The same CDR3 can be traced to other DNA sequences in this sample. The chain is built from TRBV11-1 and TRBJ1-1; D gene unclear. This CDR3 is 12 amino acids long. V lost 3 bases, J lost 4 bases, and 6 bases lay in between. The germline gives CDR1 SGHAT, CDR2 FQDESV (reference sequence). Written as DNA, the CDR3 is TGTGCCAGCAGCTTCGTCGGCACTGAAGCTTTCTTT. Its translation is CASSFVGTEAFF.

The chain is built from TRBV27 and TRBJ2-7, with D perhaps matching TRBD1 (6 bases). The CDR3 consists of 13 residues. V dropped 8 bases and J dropped 2 bases, with 13 bases sitting between them. Germline assignment: CDR1 MNHEY and CDR2 SMNVEV (reference sequence). The CDR3 is CASRKTGPYEQYF. CDR3 nucleotide sequence: TGTGCCAGCCGAAAGACAGGTCCCTACGAGCAGTACTTC.

The chain employs TRBV9 and TRBJ2-1, with 9 positions matching TRBD2. J was trimmed by 5 bases and V by 4 bases; bases with no gene match: 4. Germline assignment: CDR1 SGDLS and CDR2 YYNGEE. There are 14 residues in the CDR3. As DNA, the CDR3 is TGTGCCAGCAGCACGGGACTAGCAGACAATGAGCAGTTCTTC. Amino acids: CASSTGLADNEQFF.

The rearrangement joins TRBV2 to TRBJ1-3, with D maybe TRBD1 (5 bases). The germline gives CDR1 SNHLY, CDR2 FYNNEI. The CDR3 is made up of 13 amino acids. Trimming took off 6 bases at V and 0 bases at J, with 6 bases between the two ends. The CDR3 protein is CASRGGSGNTIYF. CDR3 nucleotide sequence: TGTGCCAGCAGGGGGGGCTCTGGAAACACCATATATTTT.

This chain uses TRBV28 with TRBJ2-3; D possibly uses TRBD1 or TRBD2 (5 bases each). The germline gives CDR1 MDHEN, CDR2 SYDVKM. The CDR3 contains 14 residues. Trimming pared 8 bases from V and 1 base from J, leaving 13 bases between. CDR3 nucleotides: TGTGCCAGCTGGGGCGGGCCGCGCACAGATACGCAGTATTTT. Translated: CASWGGPRTDTQYF.

The gene calls are TRBV18 and TRBJ2-2; D gene uncertain. The CDR3 is 17 residues long. Germline CDR1 KGHSH, CDR2 LQKENI. Trimming shortened V by 2 bases and J by 2 bases, and 15 bases separated the two germline ends. In DNA, the CDR3 is TGTGCCAGCTCACCAGTCGCGAGAGAGATTAACACCGGGGAGCTGTTTTTT. It specifies CASSPVAREINTGELFF.

The rearrangement links TRBV30 to TRBJ2-7; D gene unclear. With 2 bases removed from V and 1 base from J, the gap between germline ends came to 15 bases. CDR1 is GTSNPN and CDR2 is SVGIG in the germline V gene (reference sequence). The CDR3 consists of 15 residues. CDR3 in DNA: TGTGCCTGGAGTAACGGCCTTTCGAGGTCCTACGAGCAGTACTTC. Translating it yields CAWSNGLSRSYEQYF. Full variable domain (missing parts from reference TRBV30 and TRBJ2-7): SQTIHQWPATLVQPVGSPLSLECTVEGTSNPNLYWYRQAAGRGLQLLFYSVGIGQISSEVPQNLSASRPQDRQFILSSKKLLLSDSGFYLCAWSNGLSRSYEQYFGPGTRLTVT.

CDR3 DNA: TGTGCCAGCTCACCATCGGGGCAGCCCCAGCATTTT. The encoded protein is CASSPSGQPQHF. The chain couples TRBV18 to TRBJ1-5; D not resolved. This CDR3 region has 12 residues. Germline V lookup: CDR1 KGHSH, CDR2 LQKENI. Trimming cost V 2 bases and J 7 bases, with 6 bases left between them.

The chain carries TRBV6-6 and TRBJ2-7; weak D call: TRBD2 (5 bases). The CDR3 is made up of 16 amino acids. The germline gives CDR1 MNHNY, CDR2 SVGAGI (reference sequence). V gave up 0 bases and J gave up 2 bases, with 14 bases separating them. Written as DNA, the CDR3 is TGTGCCAGCAGTTACTCGTGGAGGATGAGAACCTACGAGCAGTACTTC. Translation gives CASSYSWRMRTYEQYF.

This chain uses TRBV28 with TRBJ1-2; 9 bases agree with TRBD1. The CDR3 covers 14 residues. Germline CDR1 is MDHEN and CDR2 is SYDVKM. Trimming cost V 6 bases and J 2 bases; bases outside gene matches: 4. Written as DNA, the CDR3 is TGTGCCAGCAGGCCCGGGACAGGGAACTATGGCTACACCTTC. Its protein is CASRPGTGNYGYTF.

The chain has TRBV4-2 and TRBJ2-7, with 7 bases fitting TRBD1. The CDR3 is made up of 15 amino acids. In germline, CDR1 is LGHNA, CDR2 YNFKEQ. Trimming removed 4 bases from V and 1 base from J; junction bases left unmatched: 7. The CDR3 region has the DNA TGTGCCAGCAGCCCCTCAGGGACAGATTCCTACGAGCAGTACTTC. It encodes CASSPSGTDSYEQYF.

This chain joins TRBV6-6 and TRBJ2-6; no clear D. V was clipped by 0 bases and J by 2 bases, with 8 bases between them. CDR3 length equals 16 residues. Germline V gene lookup returns CDR1 MNHNY and CDR2 SVGAGI (reference sequence). CDR3 nucleotide sequence: TGTGCCAGCAGTTACTCCGGGTTGCCTGGGGCCAACGTCCTGACTTTC. Protein sequence: CASSYSGLPGANVLTF.

Details on this clone: This sample also contains other DNA sequences that code for the same CDR3. V usage is TRBV29-1 and J usage is TRBJ2-3; TRBD2 matches 7 bases. The V segment lost 6 bases and the J segment 6 bases; nucleotides outside the gene matches: 9. CDR1 and CDR2 from the germline V gene are SQVTM and ANQGSEA. The length of the CDR3 is 13 residues. CDR3 DNA: TGCAGCGTGGGGGGGAGGACTACGGATACGCAGTATTTT. It encodes CSVGGRTTDTQYF.

The chain employs TRBV5-1 and TRBJ1-1; D is perhaps TRBD1 (5 bases). The CDR3 extends over 13 amino acids. Trimming cost V 10 bases and J 1 base, with 14 bases left between them. CDR1 SGHRS and CDR2 YFSETQ come from the germline V gene. CDR3 in amino acids: CAASRDPNTEAFF. CDR3 nucleotides: TGCGCCGCCAGCCGGGACCCGAACACTGAAGCTTTCTTT.

The V and J genes are TRBV28 and TRBJ2-7, with TRBD2 matching 9 bases. The V segment lost 6 bases and the J segment 4 bases; nucleotides outside the gene matches: 7. CDR3 length: 14 residues. Germline assignment: CDR1 MDHEN and CDR2 SYDVKM. CDR3 in DNA: TGTGCCAGCAGGTCTAGCGGGATCAAGTACGAGCAGTACTTC. Translating gives CASRSSGIKYEQYF.

The chain's CDR3 is CASSPSTPDNYGYTF. In DNA, the CDR3 is TGTGCCAGCTCACCATCGACACCAGATAACTATGGCTACACCTTC. This rearrangement joins TRBV18 to TRBJ1-2; D call uncertain. Looked up from germline, CDR1 is KGHSH and CDR2 is LQKENI. Trimming took 2 bases from V and 1 from J, leaving 11 bases between them. The CDR3 sequence is 15 residues long.

J is TRBJ2-7 and V is TRBV27, with 8 bases matching TRBD1. Germline CDR1 and CDR2: MNHEY and SMNVEV (reference sequence). V trimming: 0 bases; J trimming: 6 bases; junction bases outside the gene matches: 13. The CDR3 has 17 amino acids. The CDR3 here is CASSLSLLRDRHSEQYF. The CDR3 DNA is TGTGCCAGCAGTTTATCGCTACTGCGGGACAGGCATTCCGAGCAGTACTTC.

The chain combines TRBV28 with TRBJ2-1; 8 nucleotides align to TRBD2. Germline CDR1 MDHEN, CDR2 SYDVKM. CDR3 length equals 16 residues. The J segment lost 6 bases and the V segment lost 3 bases, leaving 10 bases of the junction unmatched. CDR3 protein: CASSFHSGTIVNEQFF. The CDR3 region has the DNA TGTGCCAGCAGTTTTCATAGCGGGACGATCGTCAATGAGCAGTTCTTC.